The 15 T cell receptor beta chains below were found in one sample sequenced in a study of Ad26.COV2.S vaccination and SARS-CoV-2 variants. TCRdb's copy holds only in-frame clones and misses some; the assay was immunoSEQ multiplex PCR. The table records around 300,000 clones, almost 90% of them present only once. Treatment given: roughly 18 received Ad26.COV2.S at low or high dose, single or two shots; roughly five received placebo; per-sample allocation not given. The study sampled participants on day 63 after the first vaccine or placebo injection. The sequencing used peripheral blood, collected in a trial of Ad26.COV2.S vaccine versus placebo. The receptors originated from a person aged 18 to 59 who received the Ad26.COV2.S COVID-19 vaccine or a placebo.

The V call is TRBV2, the J call TRBJ1-4; D perhaps matches TRBD1 (6 bases). The CDR3 spans 13 residues. V was trimmed by 8 bases and J by 3 bases, leaving 10 bases between them. Germline-derived CDR1 and CDR2 are SNHLY and FYNNEI. Here the CDR3 DNA reads TGTGCCAGCGGAACAGGGCCTAATGAAAAACTGTTTTTT. Encoded protein: CASGTGPNEKLFF.

The chain recombines TRBV6-5 with TRBJ1-5; 9 nucleotides align to TRBD1. V dropped 5 bases and J dropped 5; count of bases not matched to a gene: 7. This CDR3 comprises 15 residues. Germline V CDR1 and CDR2: MNHEY, SVGAGI. For the CDR3, the DNA is TGTGCCAGCAGTCCCGGGACAGGGTATGATCAGCCCCAGCATTTT. Translating gives CASSPGTGYDQPQHF.

The chain links TRBV12-5 to TRBJ2-5; 10 nucleotides agree with TRBD2. Per germline, CDR1 LGHNT and CDR2 FRNRAP. Trimming took 7 bases from V and 2 from J; bases not matched to a gene: 10. This CDR3 is 16 amino acids long. In DNA, the CDR3 is TGTGCTAGTGCCTTGGGTCTAGCGGGAGAACAAGAGACCCAGTACTTC. This sequence encodes CASALGLAGEQETQYF.

The genes are TRBV5-5 and TRBJ2-2, with a possible D match to TRBD2 (5 bases). CDR1 and CDR2 from the germline V gene are SGHKS and YYEKEE (reference sequence). The CDR3 length is 17 residues. Trimming left V 1 base short and J 7 bases short, with 20 bases between. CDR3 nucleotide sequence: TGTGCCAGCAGCTTGTCGGTAGAGGGCGCGCTCATCGGGGAGCTGTTTTTT. Its protein is CASSLSVEGALIGELFF.

This chain links TRBV7-3 with TRBJ2-1, with D possibly being TRBD2 (5 bases). Trimming stripped 2 bases from V and 6 bases from J, with 8 bases between. CDR3 size: 13 residues. Germline assignment: CDR1 SGHTA and CDR2 FQGTGA. The chain's CDR3 is CASSLYRGNEQFF. The DNA of the CDR3 is TGTGCCAGCAGCTTATATCGGGGCAATGAGCAGTTCTTC.

V is TRBV5-1 and J is TRBJ1-1; D gene uncertain. Germline V gene data show CDR1 as SGHRS and CDR2 as YFSETQ. Trimming stripped 4 bases from V and 3 bases from J, with 10 bases between. The CDR3 has 13 residues. Here the CDR3 DNA reads TGCGCCAGCAGCGTTGAGAGGGACACTGAAGCTTTCTTT. Amino acid sequence: CASSVERDTEAFF.

This clone was recorded many times. V is TRBV6-1 and J is TRBJ1-1, with D unclear. The V gene lost 0 bases and the J gene lost 5 bases, with 13 bases spanning the gap. The CDR3 is made up of 15 amino acids. Germline lookup yields CDR1 MNHNS and CDR2 SASEGT. The CDR3 nucleotides are TGTGCCAGCAGTGAAGCTCGCCCGAGTAGGACTGAAGCTTTCTTT. Translating it yields CASSEARPSRTEAFF.

The rearrangement uses TRBV4-3 and TRBJ1-5; D call uncertain. Trimming stripped 0 bases from V and 6 bases from J, with 9 bases between. The CDR3 extends over 14 amino acids. The V gene's germline CDR1 is LGHNA and CDR2 YSLEER. The CDR3 nucleotides read TGCGCCAGCAGCCAAGATGATGACGGTCAGCCCCAGCATTTT. As protein: CASSQDDDGQPQHF.

This clone was detected once. This chain links TRBV14 with TRBJ1-1, with D perhaps matching TRBD1 (5 bases). V lost 0 bases and J lost 1, with 12 bases in between. From germline, CDR1 is SGHDN and CDR2 FVKESK. The CDR3 runs to 16 residues. In nucleotides, the CDR3 is TGTGCCAGCAGCCAAGATAAAGTTGGGACGAACACTGAAGCTTTCTTT. Translating it yields CASSQDKVGTNTEAFF.

V is TRBV4-1 and J is TRBJ2-7; no clear D gene. Germline V lookup: CDR1 MGHRA, CDR2 YSYEKL. V shed 7 bases and J shed 5 bases, with 12 bases lying between them. The CDR3 spans 12 residues. This CDR3 is CASNIRSDEQYV. DNA of the CDR3: TGCGCCAGCAATATCCGGTCGGACGAGCAGTACGTC.

This chain joins TRBV21-1 and TRBJ2-7; the table's D gene call, TRBD2, was not cross checked with the DNA. TRBV21-1 is given as a pseudogene. The CDR3 runs 12 residues. This CDR3 is CASSKNLTEQYV. CDR3 DNA sequence: TGTGCCAGCAGCAAAAACCTAACCGAGCAGTACGTC.

CDR3 nucleotide sequence: TGTGCCAGCAGTGCCCCCCCTGACAGGGTAAATCAGCCCCAGCATTTT. Translation: CASSAPPDRVNQPQHF. The V gene is TRBV6-1, the J gene TRBJ1-5; 7 nucleotides align to TRBD1. With 4 bases clipped from V and 4 bases from J, the junction kept 10 bases outside the gene matches. The CDR3 extends over 16 amino acids. The germline V gene has CDR1 MNHNS and CDR2 SASEGT.

V is TRBV7-2 and J is TRBJ1-1; D perhaps matches TRBD1 (5 bases). Germline values: CDR1 SGHTA, CDR2 FQGNSA. The CDR3 totals 15 residues. The V gene lost 5 bases and the J gene lost 1 base, with 14 bases spanning the gap. Here the CDR3 reads CASSLWGVANTEAFF. The CDR3 nucleotides read TGTGCCAGCAGCCTCTGGGGGGTTGCGAACACTGAAGCTTTCTTT.

The chain carries TRBV24-1 and TRBJ1-2; 11 nucleotides line up with TRBD1. The CDR3 consists of 15 residues. Germline V gene sequence: CDR1 KGHDR, CDR2 SFDVKD. Trimming removed 2 bases from V and 7 bases from J; junction bases left unmatched: 5. CDR3 DNA: TGTGCCACCAGTGATTCTCGTGGGACAGGGGGTGGCTACACCTTC. This encodes CATSDSRGTGGGYTF.

J is TRBJ1-1 and V is TRBV4-1; perhaps TRBD1 as D (5 bases). With 3 bases removed from V and 1 base from J, the gap between germline ends came to 18 bases. Looked up from germline, CDR1 is MGHRA and CDR2 is YSYEKL. CDR3 length: 17 residues. The CDR3 protein is CASSQAWGEIRNTEAFF. In DNA form, the CDR3 reads TGCGCCAGCAGCCAGGCGTGGGGGGAAATACGGAACACTGAAGCTTTCTTT.